The sample holds many counts of the clone carrying this T cell receptor (beta chain). Its antigen is unknown. Looked up from germline, CDR1 is KGHDR and CDR2 is SFDVKD. The length of the CDR3 is 16 residues. The V gene lost 5 bases and the J gene lost 2 bases, with 17 bases spanning the gap. The data were taken from a study of Graves' ophthalmopathy and Graves' hyperthyroidism. Uncontrolled infections, other autoimmune diseases, pregnancy or lactation barred patients from enrollment. Orbital computed tomography, together with clinical symptoms, serum thyroxine, TRAb and thyroid ultrasound, was used for diagnosis. PBMCs had their origin in fresh peripheral blood (over 8.5 ml). Study observations and caveats: Most clonotypes expanded in thyroid above 0.001 frequency were present in blood too.

As the template, RNA transcripts were used to amplify TCR beta CDR3 regions. HTBI primers were employed in first-round RT-PCR, then a second-round multiplex PCR followed. TCRdb redid the calling of the multiplex PCR reads with MiXCR, one entry per CDR3 protein. The sample records 200,000 to 250,000 distinct CDR3 sequences, about 32% being singletons. The rearrangement uses TRBV24-1 and TRBJ1-2; D is unclear. The sequenced sample consisted of peripheral blood. This sequence was found in a man aged 50 to 60 with Graves' ophthalmopathy. The chain's CDR3 is CATSGVPTEVNYGYTF. In nucleotides, the CDR3 is TGTGCCACCAGTGGGGTCCCAACAGAAGTCAACTATGGCTACACCTTC.